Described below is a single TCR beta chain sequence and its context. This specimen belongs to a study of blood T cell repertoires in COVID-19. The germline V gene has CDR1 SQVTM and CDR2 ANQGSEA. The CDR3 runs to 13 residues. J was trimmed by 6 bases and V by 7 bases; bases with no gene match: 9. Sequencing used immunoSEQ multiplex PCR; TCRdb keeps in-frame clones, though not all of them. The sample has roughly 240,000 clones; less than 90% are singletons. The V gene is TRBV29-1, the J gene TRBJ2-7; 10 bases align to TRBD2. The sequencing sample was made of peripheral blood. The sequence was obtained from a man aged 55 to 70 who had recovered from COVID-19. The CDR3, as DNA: TGCAGCGCCTCAGCGGGAGGGCCAATCGAGCAGTACTTC. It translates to CSASAGGPIEQYF.